These 10 T cell receptor beta chains were all obtained from the same sample, sequenced in a study of CD8+CD57+ T cells in acquired aplastic anemia. Genomic DNA served as template for TCR beta VDJ and CDR3 profiling. TCRdb used MiXCR to reprocess the reads, holding one entry per CDR3 protein. Of roughly 220,000 distinct CDR3 sequences listed, 65% were seen once; the top ten hold roughly 61%. Patients who underwent sequencing had shown CD8+CD57+ cell expansion by flow cytometry. Source material: sorted CD4+, CD8+, or CD8+CD57+ T cells (not recorded which) from PBMCs. These receptors were taken from a human donor with aplastic anemia.

The table lists this clonotype with a few counts. One end of the junction is discordant with germline, which a read error may explain. The chain has TRBV10-1 and TRBJ2-3; D not certain. Germline CDR1 is WNHNN and CDR2 is SYGVQD (reference sequence). The CDR3 loop spans 18 amino acids. CDR3 sequence: CASSYTHLQFSSTDTQYF. The CDR3 DNA follows: TGTGCCAGCAGTTACACGCACCTGCAGTTTTCTAGCACAGATACGCAGTATTTT.

The chain employs TRBV2 and TRBJ2-7; TRBD1 is a possible D gene (6 bases). Between the trimmed V and J ends, which lost 4 bases and 2 bases, there was a span of 12 bases. CDR3 length: 14 amino acids. CDR1 and CDR2 from the germline V gene are SNHLY and FYNNEI. The CDR3 sequence is CASSVWGQAYEQYF. CDR3 nucleotides: TGTGCCAGCAGTGTGTGGGGACAAGCCTACGAGCAGTACTTC.

This chain uses TRBV14 with TRBJ1-1; D ambiguous. The CDR3 sequence is 15 residues long. Trimming cost V 3 bases and J 6 bases, with 17 bases left between them. Germline assignment: CDR1 SGHDN and CDR2 FVKESK. The CDR3 reads CASSHRPNSGSEAFF. DNA of the CDR3: TGTGCCAGCAGCCACAGACCAAATTCGGGATCTGAAGCTTTCTTT.

As for this clonotype: This could be a read error, since a much larger clone is one nucleotide away. No conserved phenylalanine or tryptophan is present at the end of the CDR3, so a read error is the likely explanation. The J gene is TRBJ2-1, the V gene TRBV7-9; TRBD1 is a possible D gene (5 bases). V gave up 3 bases and J gave up 9 bases, with 15 bases separating them. CDR1 is SEHNR, CDR2 FQNEAQ, per germline (reference sequence). This CDR3 is 14 amino acids long. The CDR3 region has the DNA TGTGCCAGCAGCTTGTGGACACCATACGGTGAGCAGTTCTCC. This codes for CASSLWTPYGEQFS.

This clonotype is a singleton in its sample. The chain uses TRBV2 and TRBJ2-7, with 7 bases fitting TRBD1. The CDR3 covers 13 residues. Per the germline V gene, CDR1 is SNHLY and CDR2 is FYNNEI. Unmatched junction bases numbered 5, after V lost 6 bases and J lost 3 bases. The CDR3 reads CASSAGTDYEQYF. CDR3 bases: TGTGCCAGCAGCGCCGGGACAGACTACGAGCAGTACTTC.

Worth noting for this clonotype: One end of the junction does not line up with germline, which may come from a read error. This chain uses TRBV7-2 with TRBJ2-2, with 7 bases that match TRBD2. Germline V gene data show CDR1 as SGHTA and CDR2 as FQGNSA. CDR3 size: 14 residues. CDR3 coding DNA: TGTGCCAGCAGCTTGGGGGGGGAGTACAATGAGCAGTTTTTT. This encodes CASSLGGEYNEQFF.

The chain links TRBV7-8 to TRBJ1-1; the D is unclear. The V gene's germline CDR1 is SGHVS and CDR2 FQNEAQ. V dropped 8 bases and J dropped 6 bases, with 13 bases sitting between them. This CDR3 has 12 residues. The CDR3 sequence is CASLPGGAEAFF. The CDR3 nucleotides are TGTGCCAGCTTACCGGGAGGAGCTGAAGCTTTCTTT.

J is TRBJ2-1 and V is TRBV19; TRBD2 matches 14 bases. From germline, CDR1 is LNHDA and CDR2 SQIVND (reference sequence). Trimming cost V 4 bases and J 6 bases; bases outside gene matches: 5. The CDR3 spans 16 residues. CDR3: CASSTTSGRALNEQFF. The CDR3, as DNA: TGTGCCAGTAGTACGACTAGCGGGAGGGCCCTCAATGAGCAGTTCTTC.

This clonotype was observed a few times. CDR3 bases: TGCAGCGTTTTGGGGACTAGCGGGAGTCCCATGTATTTT. Translated: CSVLGTSGSPMYF. The V gene is TRBV29-1, the J gene TRBJ2-3; the match to TRBD2 covers 14 bases. With 5 bases clipped from V and 14 bases from J, the junction kept 9 bases outside the gene matches. In germline, CDR1 is SQVTM, CDR2 ANQGSEA. The CDR3 loop spans 13 amino acids.

This clonotype has at least ten counts. The chain couples TRBV20-1 to TRBJ2-1, with 11 bases lining up with TRBD2. The germline V gene encodes CDR1 DFQATT and CDR2 SNEGSKA (reference sequence). CDR3 size: 15 residues. After removal of 4 bases from V and 7 bases from J, the junction contained 9 bases not matched to a gene. CDR3 in DNA: TGCAGTGCTAAGCTACTAGCGGGGGATTCTAATGAGCAGTTCTTC. Translation: CSAKLLAGDSNEQFF.